This T cell receptor (beta chain) emerged from a study of T cells after yellow fever vaccination. There are many counts of this clonotype. By 5'RACE template switching, TCR cDNA was produced, with a universal primer site and UMIs added in the process. TCRdb passed the 5' RACE reads through MiXCR, listing each CDR3 protein once. The sample records around 310,000 distinct CDR3 sequences, approximately 4% being singletons. Trimming pared 5 bases from V and 5 bases from J, leaving 15 bases between. The CDR3 runs 14 residues. From germline, CDR1 is SGHTA and CDR2 FQGTGA. The clonotype comes from a man younger than 35 who received the YFV17D yellow fever vaccine. The sample was PBMCs, taken 15 days after the yellow fever booster vaccination. The rearrangement links TRBV7-3 to TRBJ2-5; D not certain. CDR3 protein: CASSQNPGTETQYF. The CDR3 DNA reads TGTGCCAGCAGCCAAAACCCGGGTACGGAGACCCAGTACTTC.